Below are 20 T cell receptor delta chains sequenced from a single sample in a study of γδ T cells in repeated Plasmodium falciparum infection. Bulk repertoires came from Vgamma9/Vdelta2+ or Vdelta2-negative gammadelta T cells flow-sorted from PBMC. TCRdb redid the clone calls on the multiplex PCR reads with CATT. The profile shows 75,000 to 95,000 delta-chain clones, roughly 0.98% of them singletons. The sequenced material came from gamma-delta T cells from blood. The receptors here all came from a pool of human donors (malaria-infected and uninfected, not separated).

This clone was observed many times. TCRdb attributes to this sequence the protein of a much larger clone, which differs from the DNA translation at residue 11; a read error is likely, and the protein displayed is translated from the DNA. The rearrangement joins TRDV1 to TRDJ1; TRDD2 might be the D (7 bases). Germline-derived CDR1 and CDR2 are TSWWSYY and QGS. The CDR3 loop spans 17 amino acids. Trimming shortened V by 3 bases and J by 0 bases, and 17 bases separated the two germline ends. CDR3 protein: CALGEFLPGYHTDKLIF. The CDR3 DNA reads TGTGCTCTTGGGGAGTTCCTACCGGGATATCACACCGATAAACTCATCTTT.

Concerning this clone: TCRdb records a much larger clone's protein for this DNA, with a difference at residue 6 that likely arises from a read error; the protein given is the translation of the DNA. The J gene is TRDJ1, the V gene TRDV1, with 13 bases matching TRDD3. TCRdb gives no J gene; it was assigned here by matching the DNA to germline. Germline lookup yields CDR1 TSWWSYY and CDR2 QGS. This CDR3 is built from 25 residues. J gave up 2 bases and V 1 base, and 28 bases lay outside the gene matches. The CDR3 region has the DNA TGTGCTCTTGGGGAACCTTGGTCTTCCTACGTAGGGCAGGCGTACTGGGGGATACGGACCGATAAACTCATCTTT. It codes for CALGEPWSSYVGQAYWGIRTDKLIF.

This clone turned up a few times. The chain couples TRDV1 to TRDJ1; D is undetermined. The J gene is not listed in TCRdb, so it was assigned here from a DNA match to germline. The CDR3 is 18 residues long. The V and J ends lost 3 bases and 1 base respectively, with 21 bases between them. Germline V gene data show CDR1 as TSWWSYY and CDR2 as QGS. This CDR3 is CALGDIPTYQESTDKLIF. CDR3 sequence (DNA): TGTGCTCTTGGGGATATTCCCACGTACCAAGAGTCCACCGATAAACTCATCTTT.

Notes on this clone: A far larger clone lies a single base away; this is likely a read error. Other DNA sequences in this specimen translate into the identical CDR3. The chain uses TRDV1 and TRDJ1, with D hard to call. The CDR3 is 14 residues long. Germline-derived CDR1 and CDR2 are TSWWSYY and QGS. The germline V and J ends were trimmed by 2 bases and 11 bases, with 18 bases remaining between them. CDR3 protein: CALGEKRSHGKLIF. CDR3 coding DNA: TGTGCTCTTGGGGAAAAAAGGAGTCACGGTAAGCTCATCTTT.

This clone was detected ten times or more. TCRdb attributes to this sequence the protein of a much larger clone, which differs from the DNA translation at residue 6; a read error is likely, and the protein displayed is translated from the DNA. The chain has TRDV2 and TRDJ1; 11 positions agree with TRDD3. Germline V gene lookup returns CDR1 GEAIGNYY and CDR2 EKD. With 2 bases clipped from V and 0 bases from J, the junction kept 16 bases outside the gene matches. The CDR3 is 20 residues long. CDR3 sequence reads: CACDKASVLGDSPYTDKLIF. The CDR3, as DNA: TGTGCCTGTGACAAGGCCTCGGTACTGGGGGATAGCCCGTACACCGATAAACTCATCTTT.

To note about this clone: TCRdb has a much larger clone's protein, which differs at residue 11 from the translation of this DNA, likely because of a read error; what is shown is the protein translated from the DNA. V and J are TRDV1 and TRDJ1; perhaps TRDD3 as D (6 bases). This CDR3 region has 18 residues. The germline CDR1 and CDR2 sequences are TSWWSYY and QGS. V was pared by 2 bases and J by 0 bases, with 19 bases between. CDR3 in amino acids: CALGETVRGGRYTDKLIF. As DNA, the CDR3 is TGTGCTCTTGGGGAAACCGTGCGGGGGGGACGGTACACCGATAAACTCATCTTT.

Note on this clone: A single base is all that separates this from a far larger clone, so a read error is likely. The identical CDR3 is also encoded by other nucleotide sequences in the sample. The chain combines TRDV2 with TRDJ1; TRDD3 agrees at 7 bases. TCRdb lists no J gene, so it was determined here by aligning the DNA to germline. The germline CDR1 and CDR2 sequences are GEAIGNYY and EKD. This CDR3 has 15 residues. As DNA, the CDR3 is TGCGCCTGTGACACGCTATGGGGGGATACCGATAAACTCATCTTT. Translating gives CACDTLWGDTDKLIF.

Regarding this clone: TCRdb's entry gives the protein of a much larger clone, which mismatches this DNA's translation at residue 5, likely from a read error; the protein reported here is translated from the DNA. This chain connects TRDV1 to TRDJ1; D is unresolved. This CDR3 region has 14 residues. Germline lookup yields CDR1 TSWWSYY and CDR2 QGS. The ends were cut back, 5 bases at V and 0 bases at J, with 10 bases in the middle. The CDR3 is CALGRGSYTDKLIF. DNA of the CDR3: TGTGCTCTTGGGAGGGGCTCGTACACCGATAAACTCATCTTT.

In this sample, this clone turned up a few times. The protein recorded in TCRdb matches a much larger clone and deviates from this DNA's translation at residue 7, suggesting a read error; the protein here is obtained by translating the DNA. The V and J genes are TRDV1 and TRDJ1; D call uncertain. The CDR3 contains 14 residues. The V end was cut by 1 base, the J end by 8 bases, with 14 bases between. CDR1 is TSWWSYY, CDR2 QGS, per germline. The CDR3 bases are TGTGCTCTTGGGGAACCGGGTCCTTTGCTGAAACTCATCTTT. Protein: CALGEPGPLLKLIF.

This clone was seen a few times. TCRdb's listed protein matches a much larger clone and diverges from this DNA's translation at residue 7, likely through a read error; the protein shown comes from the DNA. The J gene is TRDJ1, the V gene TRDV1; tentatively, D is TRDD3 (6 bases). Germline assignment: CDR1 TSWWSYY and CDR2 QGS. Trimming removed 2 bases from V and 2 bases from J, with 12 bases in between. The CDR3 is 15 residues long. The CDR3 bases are TGTGCTCTTGGGGAAGTAGCGGATACAACCGATAAACTCATCTTT. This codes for CALGEVADTTDKLIF.

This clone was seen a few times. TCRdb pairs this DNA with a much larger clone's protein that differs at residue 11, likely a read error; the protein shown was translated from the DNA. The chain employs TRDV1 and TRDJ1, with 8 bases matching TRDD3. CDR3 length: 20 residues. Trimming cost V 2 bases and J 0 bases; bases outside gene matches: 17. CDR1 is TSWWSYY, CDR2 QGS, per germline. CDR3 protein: CALGETRYWGVYSHTDKLIF. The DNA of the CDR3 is TGTGCTCTTGGGGAAACCCGGTACTGGGGGGTATATTCCCACACCGATAAACTCATCTTT.

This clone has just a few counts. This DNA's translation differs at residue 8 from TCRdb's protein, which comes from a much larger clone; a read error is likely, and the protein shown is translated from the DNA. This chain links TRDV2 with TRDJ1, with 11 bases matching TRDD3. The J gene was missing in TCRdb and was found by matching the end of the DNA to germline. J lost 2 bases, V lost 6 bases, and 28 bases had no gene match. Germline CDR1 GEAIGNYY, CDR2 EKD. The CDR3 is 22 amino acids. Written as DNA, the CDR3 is TGTGCCTGTTGGCATCCTACGTATTCTAGGTCTACTGGGGGATATTTTACCGATAAACTCATCTTT. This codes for CACWHPTYSRSTGGYFTDKLIF.

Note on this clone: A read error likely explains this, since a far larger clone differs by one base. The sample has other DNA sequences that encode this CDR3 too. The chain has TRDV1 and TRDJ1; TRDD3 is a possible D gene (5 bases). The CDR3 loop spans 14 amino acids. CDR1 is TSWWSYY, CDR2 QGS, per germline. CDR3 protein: CALGEDRGDDKLIF. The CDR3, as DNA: TGTGCCCTTGGGGAGGATAGAGGGGACGATAAACTCATCTTT.

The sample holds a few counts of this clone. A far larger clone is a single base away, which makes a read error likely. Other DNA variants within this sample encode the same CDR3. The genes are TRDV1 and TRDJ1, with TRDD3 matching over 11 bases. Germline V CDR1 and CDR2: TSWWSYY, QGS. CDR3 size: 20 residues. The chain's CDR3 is CALGGLPTWGIQITTDKLIF. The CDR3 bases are TGCGCTCTTGGGGGGCTTCCTACCTGGGGGATACAGATTACTACCGATAAACTCATCTTT.

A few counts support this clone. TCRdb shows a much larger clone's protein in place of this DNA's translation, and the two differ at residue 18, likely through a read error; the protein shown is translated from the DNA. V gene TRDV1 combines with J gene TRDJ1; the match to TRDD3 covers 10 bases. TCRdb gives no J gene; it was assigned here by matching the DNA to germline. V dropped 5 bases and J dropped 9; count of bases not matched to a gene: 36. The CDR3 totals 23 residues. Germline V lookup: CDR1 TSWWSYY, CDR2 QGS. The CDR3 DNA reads TGTGCTCTTGGGCATAATCAGATCGTGGGCCCTAGTAGTACAAACTGGGGGATGCAGGAACTCATCTTT. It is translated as CALGHNQIVGPSSTNWGMQELIF.

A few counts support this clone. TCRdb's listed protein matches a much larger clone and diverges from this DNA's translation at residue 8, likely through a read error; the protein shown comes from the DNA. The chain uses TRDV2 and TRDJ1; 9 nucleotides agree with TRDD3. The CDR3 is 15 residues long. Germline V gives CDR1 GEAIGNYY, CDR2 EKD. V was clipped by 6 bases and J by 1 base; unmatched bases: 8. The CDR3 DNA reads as TGTGCCTGTAACCTGGGGGATGTCGGCACCGATAAACTCATCTTT. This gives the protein CACNLGDVGTDKLIF.

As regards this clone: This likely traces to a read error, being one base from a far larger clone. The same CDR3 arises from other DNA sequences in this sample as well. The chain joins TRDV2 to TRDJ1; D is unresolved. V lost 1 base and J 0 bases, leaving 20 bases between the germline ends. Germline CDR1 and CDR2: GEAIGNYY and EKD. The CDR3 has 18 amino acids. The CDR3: CACDTKYYQPMYTDKLIF. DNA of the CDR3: TGTGCCTGTGACACGAAGTACTACCAGCCAATGTACACCGATAAACTCATCTTT.

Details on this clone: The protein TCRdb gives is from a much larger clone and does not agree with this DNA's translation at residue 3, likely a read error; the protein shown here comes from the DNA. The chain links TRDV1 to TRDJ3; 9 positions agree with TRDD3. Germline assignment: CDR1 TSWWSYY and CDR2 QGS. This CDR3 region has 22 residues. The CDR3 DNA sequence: TGTGCTCCTGGGGAACTAGAATCTATACTGGGGGACCCTTGCTGGGACACCCGACAGATGTTTTTC. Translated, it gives CAPGELESILGDPCWDTRQMFF.

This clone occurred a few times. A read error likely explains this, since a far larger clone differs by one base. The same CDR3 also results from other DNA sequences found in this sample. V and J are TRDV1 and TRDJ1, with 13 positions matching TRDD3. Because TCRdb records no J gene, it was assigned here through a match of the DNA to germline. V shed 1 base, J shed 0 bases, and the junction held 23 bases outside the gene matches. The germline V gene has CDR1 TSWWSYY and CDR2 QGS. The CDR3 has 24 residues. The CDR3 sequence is CALGEPRYGLLGDTPILYTDKLIF. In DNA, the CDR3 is TGTGCTCTTGGGGAACCTCGTTATGGACTACTGGGGGATACGCCAATCCTATACACCGATAAACTCATCTTT.

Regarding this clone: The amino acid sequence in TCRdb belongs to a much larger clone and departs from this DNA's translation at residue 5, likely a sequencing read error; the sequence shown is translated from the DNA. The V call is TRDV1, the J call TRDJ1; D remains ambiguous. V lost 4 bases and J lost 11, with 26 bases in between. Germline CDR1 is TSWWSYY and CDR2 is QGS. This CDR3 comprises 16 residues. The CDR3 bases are TGTGCTCTTGGGGTGAAACTACGGGCCCTCCTTATACCCCTCATCTTT. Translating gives CALGVKLRALLIPLIF.